Following are 4 T cell receptor beta chains from one sample sequenced in a study of T cell responses to AZD1222 COVID-19 vaccine. Libraries were prepared by immunoSEQ multiplex PCR; TCRdb keeps only in-frame clonotypes and omits some of them. The table shows about 56,000 clones, with about 88% occurring only once. This material consisted of peripheral blood, taken 28 days after the second AZD1222 dose. All receptors derive from an adult who received the AZD1222 COVID-19 vaccine.

The chain carries TRBV5-1 and TRBJ1-5; TRBD1 is a possible D gene (6 bases). CDR1 is SGHRS, CDR2 YFSETQ, per germline. V was trimmed by 3 bases and J by 7 bases, leaving 14 bases between them. This CDR3 spans 14 amino acids. The CDR3 loop is CASSYSGDGQPQHF. The CDR3 bases are TGCGCCAGCAGCTACTCAGGGGATGGGCAGCCCCAGCATTTT.

The chain recombines TRBV5-6 with TRBJ1-2, with 7 nucleotides matching TRBD1. The germline CDR1 and CDR2 sequences are SGHDT and YYEEEE. Losses at the gene ends were 4 bases for V and 4 bases for J; bases not matched to a gene: 7. The CDR3 is 14 residues long. CDR3 in DNA: TGTGCCAGCAGCCTGTTCGACAGGGTCTATGGCTACACCTTC. It codes for CASSLFDRVYGYTF.

The rearrangement joins TRBV30 to TRBJ1-1; D not certain. Trimming shortened V by 0 bases and J by 9 bases, and 8 bases separated the two germline ends. This CDR3 region has 11 residues. Germline CDR1 and CDR2: GTSNPN and SVGIG (reference sequence). The CDR3 nucleotides read TGTGCCTGGAGTGTTGAACTGAAAGCTTTCTTT. Amino acid sequence: CAWSVELKAFF.

This chain joins TRBV19 and TRBJ2-2; no clear D gene. V lost 4 bases and J 4 bases, leaving 7 bases between the germline ends. Germline V gene sequence: CDR1 LNHDA, CDR2 SQIVND (reference sequence). The CDR3 sequence is 13 residues long. The CDR3 nucleotides read TGTGCCAGTAGTAGTCAGCCCACCGGGGAGCTGTTTTTT. Its translation is CASSSQPTGELFF. Full variable domain (outside the CDR3, taken from reference TRBV19 and TRBJ2-2): DGGITQSPKYLFRKEGQNVTLSCEQNLNHDAMYWYRQDPGQGLRLIYYSQIVNDFQKGDIAEGYSVSREKKESFPLTVTSAQKNPTAFYLCASSSQPTGELFFGEGSRLTVL.